This T cell receptor beta chain was found in a study of cytomegalovirus exposure and HLA in healthy donors. The PCR had 60 Vbeta and 13 Jbeta primers. Some clones are missing from TCRdb's copy, which holds only in-frame ones; the method was immunoSEQ multiplex PCR. The top ten hold 4.2% of the sample, which has about 150,000 clones, approximately 79% seen once. A remark on this clone: Its antigen is unidentified.

Overall study findings and caveats: TCR beta V- and J-gene trimming was later associated with a missense DCLRE1C variant. The study assumed roughly uniform donor sequencing depth for presence/absence analyses. Per a prior analysis, the majority of TCR beta V segments were productive roughly 87% or roughly 30% of the time. A later analysis linked more than 15,000 TCR beta sequences to HLA alleles at 0.05 false discovery rate.

The germline V gene has CDR1 LNHDA and CDR2 SQIVND (reference sequence). This CDR3 comprises 14 residues. Trimming removed 10 bases from V and 0 bases from J; junction bases left unmatched: 5. This chain connects TRBV19 to TRBJ1-3; the match to TRBD1 covers 8 bases. This receptor was taken from a man aged 45-65 years in good health and CMV-seropositive. The source material was PBMCs. Here the CDR3 DNA reads TGTGCCACCCGACAGGGGACCTCTGGAAACACCATATATTTT. It specifies CATRQGTSGNTIYF.